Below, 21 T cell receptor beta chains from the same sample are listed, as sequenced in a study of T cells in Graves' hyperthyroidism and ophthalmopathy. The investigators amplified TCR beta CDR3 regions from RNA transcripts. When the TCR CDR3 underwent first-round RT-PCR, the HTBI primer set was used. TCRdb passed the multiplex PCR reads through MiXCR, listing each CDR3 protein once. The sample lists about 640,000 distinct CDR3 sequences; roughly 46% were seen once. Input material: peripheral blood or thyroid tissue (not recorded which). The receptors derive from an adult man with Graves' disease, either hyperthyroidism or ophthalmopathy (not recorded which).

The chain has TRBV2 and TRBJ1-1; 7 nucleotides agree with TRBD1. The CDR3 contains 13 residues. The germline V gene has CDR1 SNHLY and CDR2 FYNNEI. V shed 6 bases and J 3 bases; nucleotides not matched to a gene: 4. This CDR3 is CASRADRDTEAFF. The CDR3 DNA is TGTGCCAGCAGGGCCGACAGGGACACTGAAGCTTTCTTT.

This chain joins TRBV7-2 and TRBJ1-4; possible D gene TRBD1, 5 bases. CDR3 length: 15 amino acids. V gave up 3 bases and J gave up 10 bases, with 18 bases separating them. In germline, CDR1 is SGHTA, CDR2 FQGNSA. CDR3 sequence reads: CASSLTTRGGRKLFF. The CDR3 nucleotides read TGTGCCAGCAGCTTGACGACCCGGGGCGGTAGAAAACTGTTTTTT.

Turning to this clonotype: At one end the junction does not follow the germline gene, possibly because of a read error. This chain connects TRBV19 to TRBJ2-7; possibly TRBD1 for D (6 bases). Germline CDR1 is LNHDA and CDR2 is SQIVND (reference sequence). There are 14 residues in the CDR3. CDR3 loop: CTSSQGQIFYEQYF. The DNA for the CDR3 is TGTACCAGTAGTCAAGGACAGATTTTCTACGAGCAGTACTTC. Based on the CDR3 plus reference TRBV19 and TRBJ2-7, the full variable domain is DGGITQSPKYLFRKEGQNVTLSCEQNLNHDAMYWYRQDPGQGLRLIYYSQIVNDFQKGDIAEGYSVSREKKESFPLTVTSAQKNPTAFYLCTSSQGQIFYEQYFGPGTRLTVT.

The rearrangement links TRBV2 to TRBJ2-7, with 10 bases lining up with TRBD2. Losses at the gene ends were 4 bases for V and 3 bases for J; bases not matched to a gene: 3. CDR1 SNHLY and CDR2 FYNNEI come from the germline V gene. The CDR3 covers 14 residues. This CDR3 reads CASSVGLADYEQYF. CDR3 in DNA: TGTGCCAGCAGTGTTGGACTAGCGGACTACGAGCAGTACTTC.

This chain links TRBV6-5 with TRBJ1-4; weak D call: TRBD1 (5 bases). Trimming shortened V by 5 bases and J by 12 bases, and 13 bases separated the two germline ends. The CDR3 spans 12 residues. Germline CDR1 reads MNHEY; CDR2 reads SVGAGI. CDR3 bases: TGTGCCAGCAGTGAAGCCCCCAGGGAACTGTTTTTT. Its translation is CASSEAPRELFF.

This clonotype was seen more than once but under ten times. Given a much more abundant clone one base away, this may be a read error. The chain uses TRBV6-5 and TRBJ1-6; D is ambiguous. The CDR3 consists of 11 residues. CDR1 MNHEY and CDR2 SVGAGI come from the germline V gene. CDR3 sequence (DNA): TGTGCCATCAGTGAAGGTCTCACCCTCCACTTT. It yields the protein CAISEGLTLHF.

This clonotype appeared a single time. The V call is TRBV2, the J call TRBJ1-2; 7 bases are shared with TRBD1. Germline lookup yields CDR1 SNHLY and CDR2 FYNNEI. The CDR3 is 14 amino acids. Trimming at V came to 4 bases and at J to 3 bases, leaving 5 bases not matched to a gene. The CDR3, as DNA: TGTGCCAGCAGTGCCGGACAGGTCGACTATGGCTACACCTTC. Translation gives CASSAGQVDYGYTF.

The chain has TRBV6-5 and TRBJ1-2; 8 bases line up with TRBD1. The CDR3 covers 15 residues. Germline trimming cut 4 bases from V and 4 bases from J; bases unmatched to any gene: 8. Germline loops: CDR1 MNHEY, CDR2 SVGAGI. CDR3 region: CASSCGGQGSYGYTF. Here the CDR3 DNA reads TGTGCCAGCAGTTGCGGCGGACAGGGTTCCTATGGCTACACCTTC.

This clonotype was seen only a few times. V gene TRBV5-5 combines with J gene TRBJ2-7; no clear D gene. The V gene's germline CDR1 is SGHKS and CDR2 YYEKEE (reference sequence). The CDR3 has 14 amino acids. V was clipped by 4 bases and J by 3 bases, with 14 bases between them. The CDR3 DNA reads TGTGCCAGCAGCGCCCCTAATAACCTCTACGAGCAGTACTTC. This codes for CASSAPNNLYEQYF. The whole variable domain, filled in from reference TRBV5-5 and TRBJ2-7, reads DAGVTQSPTHLIKTRGQQVTLRCSPISGHKSVSWYQQVLGQGPQFIFQYYEKEERGRGNFPDRFSARQFPNYSSELNVNALLLGDSALYLCASSAPNNLYEQYFGPGTRLTVT.

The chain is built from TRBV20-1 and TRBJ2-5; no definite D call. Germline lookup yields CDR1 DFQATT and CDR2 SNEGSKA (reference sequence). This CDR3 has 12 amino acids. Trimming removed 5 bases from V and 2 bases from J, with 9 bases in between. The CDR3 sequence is CSAWLNQETQYF. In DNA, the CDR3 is TGCAGTGCTTGGCTTAATCAAGAGACCCAGTACTTC.

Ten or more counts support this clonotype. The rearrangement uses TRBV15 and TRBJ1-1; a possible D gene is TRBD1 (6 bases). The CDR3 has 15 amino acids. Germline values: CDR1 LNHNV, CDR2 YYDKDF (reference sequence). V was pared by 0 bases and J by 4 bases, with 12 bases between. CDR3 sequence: CATSRDRGRGTEAFF. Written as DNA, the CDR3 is TGTGCCACCAGCAGAGATAGGGGCAGGGGCACTGAAGCTTTCTTT. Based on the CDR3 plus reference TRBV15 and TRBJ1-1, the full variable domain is DAMVIQNPRYQVTQFGKPVTLSCSQTLNHNVMYWYQQKSSQAPKLLFHYYDKDFNNEADTPDNFQSRRPNTSFCFLDIRSPGLGDTAMYLCATSRDRGRGTEAFFGQGTRLTVV.

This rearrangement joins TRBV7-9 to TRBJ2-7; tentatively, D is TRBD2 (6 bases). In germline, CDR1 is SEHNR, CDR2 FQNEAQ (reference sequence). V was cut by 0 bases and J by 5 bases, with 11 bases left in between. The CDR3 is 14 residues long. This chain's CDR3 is CASSLAGSGDEQYF. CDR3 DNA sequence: TGTGCCAGCAGCTTAGCGGGATCGGGGGACGAGCAGTACTTC.

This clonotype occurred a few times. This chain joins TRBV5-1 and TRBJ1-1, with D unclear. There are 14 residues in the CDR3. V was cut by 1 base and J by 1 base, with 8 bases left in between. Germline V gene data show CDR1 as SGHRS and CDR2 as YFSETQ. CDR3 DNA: TGCGCCAGCAGCTTGAACCCCCCGAACACTGAAGCTTTCTTT. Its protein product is CASSLNPPNTEAFF.

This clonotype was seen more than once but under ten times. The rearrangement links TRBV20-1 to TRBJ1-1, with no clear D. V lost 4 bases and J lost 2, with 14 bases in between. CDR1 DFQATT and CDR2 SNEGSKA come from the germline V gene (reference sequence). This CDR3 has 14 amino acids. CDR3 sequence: CSAKSGPGNTEAFF. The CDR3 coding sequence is TGCAGTGCTAAGAGCGGGCCAGGTAACACTGAAGCTTTCTTT.

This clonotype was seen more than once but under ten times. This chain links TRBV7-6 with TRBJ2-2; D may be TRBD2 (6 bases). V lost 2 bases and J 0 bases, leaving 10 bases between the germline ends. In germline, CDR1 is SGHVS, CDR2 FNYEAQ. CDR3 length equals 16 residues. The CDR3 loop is CASSLMASANTGELFF. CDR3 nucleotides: TGTGCCAGCAGCTTAATGGCTAGCGCGAACACCGGGGAGCTGTTTTTT.

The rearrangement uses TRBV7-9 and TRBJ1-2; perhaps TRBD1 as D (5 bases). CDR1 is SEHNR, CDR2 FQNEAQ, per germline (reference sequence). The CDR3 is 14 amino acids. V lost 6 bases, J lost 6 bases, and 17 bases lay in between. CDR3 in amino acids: CASSQVPGLDGYTF. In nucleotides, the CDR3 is TGTGCCAGCAGTCAGGTTCCAGGGCTGGATGGCTACACCTTC. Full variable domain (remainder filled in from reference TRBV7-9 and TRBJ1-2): DTGVSQNPRHKITKRGQNVTFRCDPISEHNRLYWYRQTLGQGPEFLTYFQNEAQLEKSRLLSDRFSAERPKGSFSTLEIQRTEQGDSAMYLCASSQVPGLDGYTFGSGTRLTVV.

The CDR3 nucleotides read TGTGCCAGTAGTATGATATACAAGAACACTGAAGCTTTCTTT. This translates into CASSMIYKNTEAFF. The J gene is TRBJ1-1, the V gene TRBV19; no definite D call. Between the trimmed V and J ends, which lost 3 bases and 1 base, there was a span of 9 bases. This CDR3 comprises 14 residues. Germline assignment: CDR1 LNHDA and CDR2 SQIVND (reference sequence).

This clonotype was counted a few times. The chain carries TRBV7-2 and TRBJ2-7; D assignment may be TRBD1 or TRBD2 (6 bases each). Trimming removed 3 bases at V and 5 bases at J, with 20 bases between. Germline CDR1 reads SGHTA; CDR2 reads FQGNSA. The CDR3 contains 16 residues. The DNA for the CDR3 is TGTGCCAGCAGCTTTGGTCCGGGGGCCCTTTCCCACGAGCAGTACTTC. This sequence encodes CASSFGPGALSHEQYF.

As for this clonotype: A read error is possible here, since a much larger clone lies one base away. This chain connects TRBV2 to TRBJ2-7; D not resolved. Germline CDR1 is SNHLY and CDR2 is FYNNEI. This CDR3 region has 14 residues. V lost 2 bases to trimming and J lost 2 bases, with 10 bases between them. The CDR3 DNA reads TGTGCCAGCAGTGAAAGCAGGCCGACCTACGAGCAGTACTTC. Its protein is CASSESRPTYEQYF.

CDR3 sequence reads: CASRDMETQYF. DNA for the CDR3: TGTGCCTCCAGGGATATGGAGACCCAGTACTTC. The chain recombines TRBV10-3 with TRBJ2-5, with a weak D call TRBD1 (5 bases). This CDR3 is 11 amino acids long. V lost 11 bases, J lost 5 bases, and 12 bases lay in between. The germline gives CDR1 ENHRY, CDR2 SYGVKD.

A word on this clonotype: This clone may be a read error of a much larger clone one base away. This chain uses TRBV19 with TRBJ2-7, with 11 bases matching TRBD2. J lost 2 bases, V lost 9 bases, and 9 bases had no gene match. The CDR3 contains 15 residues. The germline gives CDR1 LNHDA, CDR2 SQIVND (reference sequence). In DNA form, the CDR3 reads TGTGCCAGCGGCCATACTAGCGGGAGTCCCTACGAGCAGTACTTC. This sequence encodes CASGHTSGSPYEQYF.